Below, one T cell receptor (beta chain) is given with its context. V dropped 0 bases and J dropped 5; count of bases not matched to a gene: 12. Germline CDR1 and CDR2: WNHNN and SYGVQD (reference sequence). The CDR3 has 17 residues. The source of the sample is a study of control samples from healthy donors and cancer patients. Method: immunoSEQ multiplex PCR; TCRdb's copy keeps in-frame clones and lacks some. The top ten hold approximately 14% of the sample, which has around 84,000 clones, 90% to 95% seen once. Specimen: blood. The chain uses TRBV10-1 and TRBJ2-5; the match to TRBD1 covers 7 bases. The sequence derives from a man aged 25 to 40 in good health. In DNA, the CDR3 is TGCGCCAGCAGTGAGTCGGGGGACAGTACGGTACGGGAGACCCAGTACTTC. Translated: CASSESGDSTVRETQYF.